What follows is one T cell receptor beta chain and its context. This entry belongs to a study of blood T cell repertoires in COVID-19. Overall study context: Acute-phase and convalescent COVID-19 samples originated in the United States, Italy and Spain. The analysed material was cDNA or gDNA that came from T cells, B-cell-depleted T cells, or PBMCs.

The method was immunoSEQ multiplex PCR; TCRdb's version includes in-frame clones alone and lacks a portion of them. The table lists 43,000 or so clones, approximately 90% of them singletons, with roughly 6.1% in the top ten. From germline, CDR1 is SGHRS and CDR2 YFSETQ. The CDR3 contains 18 residues. V dropped 1 base and J dropped 3; count of bases not matched to a gene: 13. The rearrangement joins TRBV5-1 to TRBJ1-1, with 9 positions matching TRBD1. The sample was peripheral blood. The receptor was derived from a human donor in a cohort sampled during active COVID-19. DNA for the CDR3: TGCGCCAGCAGCTTGAGGGCCCACAGGGGGCAGGGAGACACTGAAGCTTTCTTT. It translates to CASSLRAHRGQGDTEAFF.